This T cell receptor (beta chain) derives from a study of molecular identifiers for immune sequencing clone quantification. Study-level background: In replicates, the authors split RNA from around 20,000 or 100,000 naive CD8 cells five ways and sequenced four. Study conclusions and caveats: Clonotypes topping 20 RNA copies carried over 97% of effector molecules but under 1% of naive ones.

This clonotype was picked up many times. What it binds is not known. TCRdb processed the PCR reads anew with MiXCR; each CDR3 protein has one entry. The sample records about 70,000 distinct CDR3 sequences, around a sixth being singletons. Trimming removed 2 bases at V and 3 bases at J, with 8 bases between. CDR1 is MGHRA and CDR2 is YSYEKL in the germline V gene. The CDR3 has 13 amino acids. Sequencing libraries of naive CD8 cells derived from around 20,000 to 1,000,000 sorted cells with 10%, 30% or 50% RNA. A CD8+CD4-CCR7+CD45RA+ phenotype served as the sorting definition for naive CD8 T cells. V gene TRBV4-1 combines with J gene TRBJ2-7; D may be TRBD2 (5 bases). The material sequenced was naive CD8+ T cells from blood, with Jurkat cell RNA spiked in. Subset meaning: FACS-sorted CD8+CD4-CCR7+CD45RA+ naive T cells. This clonotype originated in a human donor in good health. Some libraries in this study had Jurkat cell RNA spiked in. The CDR3 DNA reads as TGCGCCAGCAGCCAACTCCGGGACTACGAGCAGTACTTC. Translated, it gives CASSQLRDYEQYF.